The rows below give T cell receptor beta chains drawn from one sample of a study of T cell responses to AZD1222 COVID-19 vaccine. Using immunoSEQ multiplex PCR, the repertoire was profiled, and TCRdb retains in-frame clones only, with some absent. The repertoire holds about 100,000 clones, with 80% to 95% as singletons. The sample here was peripheral blood, taken on day 0 of AZD1222 vaccination. These receptors were obtained from an adult in good health. Both conserved end residues are part of each CDR3. A D gene is named only where the DNA matches it firmly. For some rows the clone size is stated as once, few or many, or as a class when expanded; others skip it.

CAWGRGEAFF,TGTGCCTGGGGTCGAGGTGAAGCTTTCTTT,TRBJ1-1,.,.,TRBV30
CASSQGRGSSGRTYEQYF,TGTGCCAGCAGCCAAGGGAGGGGTTCTAGCGGGAGAACCTACGAGCAGTACTTC,TRBJ2-7,TRBD2,.,TRBV14
CASSSLLAGRSGANVLTF,TGTGCCAGTAGTTCGTTACTAGCGGGACGCTCTGGGGCCAACGTCCTGACTTTC,TRBJ2-6,TRBD2,.,TRBV19
CASSGTSGTYNEQFF,TGCGCCAGCAGCGGGACTAGCGGGACCTACAATGAGCAGTTCTTC,TRBJ2-1,TRBD2,few,TRBV4-1
CASTPRQGLDSPLHF,TGTGCCAGCACCCCCCGACAGGGGTTGGATTCACCCCTCCACTTT,TRBJ1-6,TRBD1,.,TRBV11-2
CASSLIEVVAGNTIYF,TGTGCCAGCAGCTTAATAGAGGTGGTCGCTGGAAACACCATATATTTT,TRBJ1-3,.,.,TRBV11-3
CASSRITGGNTEAFF,TGTGCCAGCAGCCGGATTACCGGCGGTAACACTGAAGCTTTCTTT,TRBJ1-1,.,.,TRBV7-9
CASILTGISNQPQHF,TGTGCCAGCATTCTAACAGGGATTAGCAATCAGCCCCAGCATTTT,TRBJ1-5,.,.,TRBV28
CASSSQGAGANVLTF,TGTGCCAGCAGCTCACAGGGGGCTGGGGCCAACGTCCTGACTTTC,TRBJ2-6,TRBD1,.,TRBV7-3
CASSGRDRFTDTQYF,TGTGCCAGCAGTGGCCGGGACAGGTTCACAGATACGCAGTATTTT,TRBJ2-3,TRBD1,.,TRBV2
CASSLLGGRINYGYTF,TGTGCCAGCAGTTTACTTGGGGGACGGATTAACTATGGCTACACCTTC,TRBJ1-2,.,.,TRBV27
CASSPQLTSGPNNEQFF,TGTGCCAGCAGCCCGCAATTGACTAGCGGGCCAAACAATGAGCAGTTCTTC,TRBJ2-1,TRBD2,.,TRBV3-1/TRBV3-2
CASSFLTGTYEQYF,TGTGCCAGCAGCTTCCTTACAGGGACATACGAGCAGTACTTC,TRBJ2-7,.,.,TRBV7-9
CASSRGQGTYEQYF,TGTGCCAGCAGTCGAGGACAGGGGACCTACGAGCAGTACTTC,TRBJ2-7,TRBD1,.,TRBV6-5
CASSQEGKGNQPQHF,TGTGCCAGCAGCCAAGAGGGGAAAGGCAATCAGCCCCAGCATTTT,TRBJ1-5,.,.,TRBV3-1/TRBV3-2